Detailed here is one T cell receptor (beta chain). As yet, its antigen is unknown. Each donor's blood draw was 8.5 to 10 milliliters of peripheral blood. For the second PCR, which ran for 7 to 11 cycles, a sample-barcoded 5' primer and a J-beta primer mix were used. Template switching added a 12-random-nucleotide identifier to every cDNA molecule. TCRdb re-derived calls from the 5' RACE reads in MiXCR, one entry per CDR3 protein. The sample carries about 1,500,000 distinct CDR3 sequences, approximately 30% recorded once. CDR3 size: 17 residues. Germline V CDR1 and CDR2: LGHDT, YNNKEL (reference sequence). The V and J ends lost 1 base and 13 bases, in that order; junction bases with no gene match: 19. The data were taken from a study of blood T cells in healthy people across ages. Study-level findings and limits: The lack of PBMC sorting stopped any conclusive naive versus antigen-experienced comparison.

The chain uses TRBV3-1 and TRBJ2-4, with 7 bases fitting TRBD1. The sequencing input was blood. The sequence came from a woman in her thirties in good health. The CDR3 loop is CASSQVLKGGPVNEQYF. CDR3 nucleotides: TGTGCCAGCAGCCAAGTCTTAAAAGGGGGCCCCGTCAATGAGCAGTACTTC.